These 25 T cell receptor beta chains were sequenced from one sample in a study of T cell repertoires in cytomegalovirus infection. These receptors' antigens are unknown. TCRdb analysed the reads with MiXCR anew, one entry per CDR3 protein. The table lists some 590,000 distinct CDR3 sequences, approximately 40% of them singletons. Specimen: cultured PBMCs, collected from culture after CMV antigen stimulation. Every receptor here comes from a human donor in good health (CMV status not recorded). Some clones in this sample may be carry-over from other donors' samples.

The J gene is TRBJ2-5, the V gene TRBV20-1; D remains unclear. The CDR3 runs to 12 residues. Germline lookup yields CDR1 DFQATT and CDR2 SNEGSKA (reference sequence). Deletions cut 6 bases from V and 10 bases from J, with 18 bases between. CDR3 in amino acids: CSAAKKGRDQYF. The CDR3 region has the DNA TGCAGTGCCGCTAAGAAGGGAAGGGACCAGTACTTC.

This clonotype showed up just a few times. The chain carries TRBV7-9 and TRBJ2-1; D might be TRBD1 (5 bases). The CDR3 is 16 amino acids. Germline V lookup: CDR1 SEHNR, CDR2 FQNEAQ (reference sequence). Trimming shortened V by 5 bases and J by 6 bases, and 20 bases separated the two germline ends. The CDR3 sequence is CASSDPSLGLGNEQFF. In nucleotides, the CDR3 is TGTGCCAGCAGCGACCCTTCGTTGGGGCTCGGCAATGAGCAGTTCTTC. The entire variable domain, with the rest obtained from reference TRBV7-9 and TRBJ2-1, is as follows: DTGVSQNPRHKITKRGQNVTFRCDPISEHNRLYWYRQTLGQGPEFLTYFQNEAQLEKSRLLSDRFSAERPKGSFSTLEIQRTEQGDSAMYLCASSDPSLGLGNEQFFGPGTRLTVL.

This rearrangement joins TRBV7-2 to TRBJ2-2, with no clear D. Between the trimmed V and J ends, which lost 8 bases and 0 bases, there was a span of 10 bases. The CDR3 spans 14 residues. CDR1 is SGHTA and CDR2 is FQGNSA in the germline V gene. Written as DNA, the CDR3 is TGTGCCAGCCTGACACGACCGAACACCGGGGAGCTGTTTTTT. Translated, it gives CASLTRPNTGELFF. The full variable domain, its missing parts supplied by reference TRBV7-2 and TRBJ2-2, is GAGVSQSPSNKVTEKGKDVELRCDPISGHTALYWYRQSLGQGLEFLIYFQGNSAPDKSGLPSDRFSAERTGGSVSTLTIQRTQQEDSAVYLCASLTRPNTGELFFGEGSRLTVL.

This clonotype appeared once. The CDR3 coding sequence is TGTGCCAGCAGTTCCCGGGGCATCACAAATCAGCCCCAGCATTTT. Its translation: CASSSRGITNQPQHF. The gene calls are TRBV28 and TRBJ1-5, with D possibly matching TRBD1 (5 bases). The V and J ends lost 4 bases and 4 bases respectively, with 14 bases between them. The CDR3 loop spans 15 amino acids. Germline assignment: CDR1 MDHEN and CDR2 SYDVKM.

The CDR3 nucleotides are TGTGCCAGCTCACCAGTGGCAGGGAGCCAATTCATGAACACTGAAGCTTTCTTT. Translated: CASSPVAGSQFMNTEAFF. The chain uses TRBV18 and TRBJ1-1; tentatively, D is TRBD1 (5 bases). CDR1 KGHSH and CDR2 LQKENI come from the germline V gene. The ends were cut back, 2 bases at V and 0 bases at J, with 19 bases in the middle. CDR3 length: 18 residues.

This clonotype was seen only a few times. The chain couples TRBV7-2 to TRBJ1-4, with D perhaps TRBD1 (5 bases). Trimming removed 5 bases from V and 7 bases from J, with 20 bases in between. The length of the CDR3 is 16 residues. Germline V gene lookup returns CDR1 SGHTA and CDR2 FQGNSA. The CDR3: CASSPLGAPIGEKLFF. Written as DNA, the CDR3 is TGTGCCAGCAGCCCCCTAGGGGCACCAATTGGTGAAAAACTGTTTTTT.

This chain connects TRBV12-3 or TRBV12-4 to TRBJ2-3; D may correspond to TRBD1 or TRBD2 (5 bases each). This CDR3 region has 14 residues. V gave up 6 bases and J gave up 4 bases, with 14 bases separating them. The CDR3 region has the DNA TGTGCCAGCAGATCCGGGACGACCCCAGATACGCAGTATTTT. It is translated as CASRSGTTPDTQYF.

This sequence joins TRBV12-3 or TRBV12-4 and TRBJ1-4; 7 bases are shared with TRBD1. J gave up 4 bases and V 3 bases, and 8 bases lay outside the gene matches. The CDR3 loop spans 16 amino acids. The CDR3: CASSFGRGLVNEKLFF. The CDR3 coding sequence is TGTGCCAGCAGTTTCGGGAGGGGGCTCGTTAATGAAAAACTGTTTTTT.

This clonotype was seen only a few times. The V and J genes are TRBV7-2 and TRBJ2-7, with unresolved D. V shed 6 bases and J shed 7 bases, with 19 bases lying between them. Germline V gives CDR1 SGHTA, CDR2 FQGNSA. The CDR3 runs to 14 residues. The CDR3 region is CASRSMLGVLEQYF. The CDR3 region has the DNA TGTGCCAGCAGGTCCATGCTGGGTGTTTTGGAGCAGTACTTC.

This chain connects TRBV12-3 or TRBV12-4 to TRBJ1-1; 8 nucleotides agree with TRBD1. After removal of 3 bases from V and 4 bases from J, the junction contained 4 bases not matched to a gene. The CDR3 covers 14 residues. CDR3 sequence (DNA): TGTGCCAGCAGTTTGACAGGGGTAGTCACTGAAGCTTTCTTT. It specifies CASSLTGVVTEAFF.

The V gene is TRBV7-2, the J gene TRBJ1-2; no definite D call. Germline V gives CDR1 SGHTA, CDR2 FQGNSA. V lost 8 bases, J lost 2 bases, and 12 bases lay in between. The CDR3 runs 13 residues. This CDR3 reads CASLPGRNYGYTF. CDR3 sequence (DNA): TGTGCCAGCCTCCCCGGGCGCAACTATGGCTACACCTTC.

This clonotype was observed a few times. This chain uses TRBV7-9 with TRBJ1-2; 12 bases map to TRBD1. Trimming took 5 bases from V and 8 from J; bases not matched to a gene: 9. Per the germline V gene, CDR1 is SEHNR and CDR2 is FQNEAQ (reference sequence). The CDR3 is 15 residues long. The CDR3 protein is CASSVRDRGREGYTF. CDR3 nucleotides: TGTGCCAGCAGCGTGCGGGACAGGGGGCGCGAGGGCTACACCTTC. The full variable domain, its missing parts supplied by reference TRBV7-9 and TRBJ1-2, is DTGVSQNPRHKITKRGQNVTFRCDPISEHNRLYWYRQTLGQGPEFLTYFQNEAQLEKSRLLSDRFSAERPKGSFSTLEIQRTEQGDSAMYLCASSVRDRGREGYTFGSGTRLTVV.

The chain uses TRBV7-2 and TRBJ1-6; no clear D. V was clipped by 1 base and J by 10 bases, with 14 bases between them. The V gene's germline CDR1 is SGHTA and CDR2 FQGNSA. The CDR3 has 15 residues. The CDR3 nucleotides read TGTGCCAGCAGCTTAGTGGGCAGAACTTTCTCACCCCTCCACTTT. Residues: CASSLVGRTFSPLHF.

The chain has TRBV7-2 and TRBJ1-3, with D tentatively TRBD1 (5 bases). V was clipped by 2 bases and J by 6 bases, with 14 bases between them. Germline V gives CDR1 SGHTA, CDR2 FQGNSA. This CDR3 is 15 amino acids long. CDR3 nucleotides: TGTGCCAGCAGCTTAACAGGCCCGCTCTCAAACACCATATATTTT. This encodes CASSLTGPLSNTIYF.

Ten or more counts support this clonotype. The CDR3 spells CASSLGGGYYEQYF. Here the CDR3 DNA reads TGTGCCAGCAGCTTAGGGGGAGGGTACTACGAGCAGTACTTC. The rearrangement uses TRBV7-2 and TRBJ2-7; the match to TRBD2 covers 7 bases. This CDR3 is built from 14 residues. The J segment lost 3 bases and the V segment lost 1 base, leaving 3 bases of the junction unmatched. Germline assignment: CDR1 SGHTA and CDR2 FQGNSA. Looking up the rest from reference TRBV7-2 and TRBJ2-7 gives the full variable domain: GAGVSQSPSNKVTEKGKDVELRCDPISGHTALYWYRQSLGQGLEFLIYFQGNSAPDKSGLPSDRFSAERTGGSVSTLTIQRTQQEDSAVYLCASSLGGGYYEQYFGPGTRLTVT.

The chain is built from TRBV6-4 and TRBJ2-5, with 10 bases matching TRBD2. J lost 0 bases, V lost 3 bases, and 4 bases had no gene match. The CDR3 extends over 16 amino acids. Looked up from germline, CDR1 is MRHNA and CDR2 is SNTAGT. CDR3 sequence (DNA): TGTGCCAGCAGTGAACTAGCGGGGAAGTACCAAGAGACCCAGTACTTC. Translating it yields CASSELAGKYQETQYF.

The chain carries TRBV12-3 or TRBV12-4 and TRBJ2-3; 9 nucleotides line up with TRBD2. J was trimmed by 4 bases and V by 6 bases; bases with no gene match: 5. This CDR3 is 14 amino acids long. CDR3 sequence (DNA): TGTGCCAGCAGGAGAGCGGGGGGCTCAGATACGCAGTATTTT. Translating gives CASRRAGGSDTQYF.

This clonotype turned up a few times. The rearrangement joins TRBV10-3 to TRBJ1-2; D gene ambiguous. V was shortened by 0 bases and J by 14 bases, with 16 bases between the two germline ends. This CDR3 is built from 13 residues. Looked up from germline, CDR1 is ENHRY and CDR2 is SYGVKD. In DNA form, the CDR3 reads TGTGCCATCAGTGAGTCACACCCGACATTGTGGACCTTC. It specifies CAISESHPTLWTF.

This clonotype was picked up a small number of times. The chain has TRBV19 and TRBJ1-2; 7 positions agree with TRBD1. Germline CDR1 reads LNHDA; CDR2 reads SQIVND (reference sequence). J lost 5 bases, V lost 9 bases, and 18 bases had no gene match. This CDR3 is built from 16 residues. The CDR3 coding sequence is TGTGCCAGGGACCGGGACAGACATAGCGAACTATATGGCTACACCTTC. Residues: CARDRDRHSELYGYTF. Full variable domain (outside the CDR3, taken from reference TRBV19 and TRBJ1-2): DGGITQSPKYLFRKEGQNVTLSCEQNLNHDAMYWYRQDPGQGLRLIYYSQIVNDFQKGDIAEGYSVSREKKESFPLTVTSAQKNPTAFYLCARDRDRHSELYGYTFGSGTRLTVV.

The chain carries TRBV3-1 and TRBJ1-2; unclear D gene. Per the germline V gene, CDR1 is LGHDT and CDR2 is YNNKEL (reference sequence). This CDR3 spans 16 amino acids. V was cut by 0 bases and J by 6 bases, with 17 bases left in between. The DNA of the CDR3 is TGTGCCAGCAGCCAAGATACCGTAGCCAGGAGAGATGGCTACACCTTC. As protein: CASSQDTVARRDGYTF. The whole variable domain, filled in from reference TRBV3-1 and TRBJ1-2, reads DTAVSQTPKYLVTQMGNDKSIKCEQNLGHDTMYWYKQDSKKFLKIMFSYNNKELIINETVPNRFSPKSPDKAHLNLHINSLELGDSAVYFCASSQDTVARRDGYTFGSGTRLTVV.

There are a few counts of this clonotype. The chain uses TRBV6-6 and TRBJ1-1, with D uncertain. The CDR3 contains 15 residues. The V gene's germline CDR1 is MNHNY and CDR2 SVGAGI (reference sequence). The V end was cut by 0 bases, the J end by 0 bases, with 8 bases between. CDR3 region: CASSYSGRLNTEAFF. The CDR3 DNA reads TGTGCCAGCAGTTACTCCGGCAGGCTGAACACTGAAGCTTTCTTT.

The chain recombines TRBV11-3 with TRBJ2-3; D is undetermined. The CDR3 is 13 amino acids. V gave up 3 bases and J gave up 6 bases, with 10 bases separating them. Germline V gene lookup returns CDR1 SGHNT and CDR2 YENEEA. CDR3 nucleotide sequence: TGTGCCAGCAGCTTTCATTGGTCGGATACGCAGTATTTT. Translated: CASSFHWSDTQYF. Variable domain in full (rest from reference TRBV11-3 and TRBJ2-3): EAGVVQSPRYKIIEKKQPVAFWCNPISGHNTLYWYLQNLGQGPELLIRYENEEAVDDSQLPKDRFSAERLKGVDSTLKIQPAELGDSAVYLCASSFHWSDTQYFGPGTRLTVL.

This chain connects TRBV7-9 to TRBJ1-1, with D unresolved. Germline-derived CDR1 and CDR2 are SEHNR and FQNEAQ (reference sequence). Trimming pared 2 bases from V and 7 bases from J, leaving 14 bases between. The CDR3 runs 14 residues. The CDR3 region is CASSLMVGMDEAFF. CDR3 nucleotide sequence: TGTGCCAGCAGCTTAATGGTAGGGATGGATGAAGCTTTCTTT.

This clonotype was counted only a few times. CDR3 in amino acids: CSASRGAFF. In DNA form, the CDR3 reads TGCAGTGCTAGCAGGGGAGCTTTCTTT. This chain uses TRBV20-1 with TRBJ1-1; a weak D match, TRBD1 (6 bases). The germline V gene encodes CDR1 DFQATT and CDR2 SNEGSKA (reference sequence). Trimming took 3 bases from V and 10 from J, leaving 6 bases between them. The CDR3 covers 9 residues.

This sequence joins TRBV12-3 or TRBV12-4 and TRBJ2-7, with D perhaps assigned TRBD1 or TRBD2 (5 bases each). This CDR3 comprises 12 residues. Deletions cut 10 bases from V and 9 bases from J, with 19 bases between. The CDR3 sequence: CAIFPGPGRQYF. For the CDR3, the DNA is TGTGCCATATTTCCCGGTCCGGGACGGCAGTACTTC.